Below, 13 T cell receptor beta chains from the same sample are listed, as sequenced in a study of T cell repertoires in ileal Crohn's disease. Only in-frame clones appear in the TCRdb table, and some are missing; sequencing was by immunoSEQ multiplex PCR. The table has some 7,000 clones, about four fifths seen once; the top ten hold 10%. Time point: inflamed ileum from the surgical specimen. The specimen sequenced was ileal tissue. These receptor sequences come from an adult with Crohn's disease.

This rearrangement joins TRBV6-5 to TRBJ2-4, with 8 bases that match TRBD1. CDR3 length: 13 residues. Losses at the gene ends were 7 bases for V and 2 bases for J; bases not matched to a gene: 1. CDR1 MNHEY and CDR2 SVGAGI come from the germline V gene. CDR3 amino acids: CASTGGTKNIQYF. In nucleotides, the CDR3 is TGTGCCAGCACAGGGGGCACCAAAAACATTCAGTACTTC.

The chain combines TRBV27 with TRBJ2-5, with a tentative D call TRBD1 (6 bases). This CDR3 has 18 residues. Trimming removed 0 bases from V and 5 bases from J, with 22 bases in between. Germline V gene sequence: CDR1 MNHEY, CDR2 SMNVEV (reference sequence). This CDR3 reads CASSLSEVGHRVAETQYF. CDR3 bases: TGTGCCAGCAGTTTATCCGAGGTGGGACACAGGGTAGCGGAGACCCAGTACTTC.

This sequence joins TRBV5-5 and TRBJ1-1; 7 nucleotides align to TRBD1. Germline assignment: CDR1 SGHKS and CDR2 YYEKEE (reference sequence). This CDR3 is 14 amino acids long. The V segment lost 4 bases and the J segment 5 bases; nucleotides outside the gene matches: 8. The CDR3 loop is CASSRQGVETEAFF. In nucleotides, the CDR3 is TGTGCCAGCAGCCGACAGGGAGTTGAGACTGAAGCTTTCTTT.

This chain links TRBV2 with TRBJ2-5, with D maybe TRBD2 (7 bases). The CDR3 has 15 amino acids. The germline V and J ends were trimmed by 1 base and 6 bases, with 15 bases remaining between them. Per the germline V gene, CDR1 is SNHLY and CDR2 is FYNNEI. The CDR3 coding sequence is TGTGCCAGCAGTGAAGAAGGGGGGGGTGGAAAGACCCAGTACTTC. This codes for CASSEEGGGGKTQYF.

This chain uses TRBV18 with TRBJ1-3; D perhaps matches TRBD1 (6 bases). The CDR3 consists of 14 residues. V shed 4 bases and J shed 4 bases, with 11 bases lying between them. CDR1 is KGHSH, CDR2 LQKENI, per germline. The CDR3 region has the DNA TGTGCCAGCTCACGTCTGGACAGAGGAAACACCATATATTTT. Protein sequence: CASSRLDRGNTIYF. Looking up the rest from reference TRBV18 and TRBJ1-3 gives the full variable domain: NAGVMQNPRHLVRRRGQEARLRCSPMKGHSHVYWYRQLPEEGLKFMVYLQKENIIDESGMPKERFSAEFPKEGPSILRIQQVVRGDSAAYFCASSRLDRGNTIYFGEGSWLTVV.

J is TRBJ1-2 and V is TRBV29-1; D perhaps matches TRBD1 (5 bases). Trimming cost V 3 bases and J 4 bases, with 12 bases left between them. Germline V gene data show CDR1 as SQVTM and CDR2 as ANQGSEA. This CDR3 region has 13 residues. The chain's CDR3 is CSVDGALSYGYTF. CDR3 sequence (DNA): TGCAGCGTTGATGGGGCACTCTCCTATGGCTACACCTTC.

DNA of the CDR3: TGTGCCAGCAGTTACCAGGCCGGGACAGGGAGGCGACGAGCTTTCTTT. Translating gives CASSYQAGTGRRRAFF. The chain uses TRBV6-6 and TRBJ1-1; TRBD1 agrees at 9 bases. The CDR3 extends over 16 amino acids. V was clipped by 2 bases and J by 10 bases; unmatched bases: 14. CDR1 is MNHNY and CDR2 is SVGAGI in the germline V gene (reference sequence).

This clone was picked up one time. The chain links TRBV5-1 to TRBJ2-7, with 7 bases fitting TRBD1. Trimming cost V 3 bases and J 2 bases; bases outside gene matches: 5. There are 14 residues in the CDR3. CDR1 and CDR2 (germline): SGHRS, YFSETQ. CDR3 bases: TGCGCCAGCAGCTCTCCGGGACAGCCCTACGAGCAGTACTTC. Protein product: CASSSPGQPYEQYF.

The V gene is TRBV7-8, the J gene TRBJ1-1; 11 bases are a match to TRBD1. V was pared by 5 bases and J by 4 bases, with 3 bases of the junction left unmatched. Germline assignment: CDR1 SGHVS and CDR2 FQNEAQ. The CDR3 spans 14 residues. CDR3 residues: CASSIGQGATEAFF. The DNA of the CDR3 is TGTGCCAGCAGCATAGGACAGGGGGCCACTGAAGCTTTCTTT. Using reference TRBV7-8 and TRBJ1-1 for the parts outside the CDR3, the full variable domain is GAGVSQSPRYKVAKRGQDVALRCDPISGHVSLFWYQQALGQGPEFLTYFQNEAQLDKSGLPSDRFFAERPEGSVSTLKIQRTQQEDSAVYLCASSIGQGATEAFFGQGTRLTVV.

This clone occurred a few times. This sequence joins TRBV5-4 and TRBJ1-4; 8 bases line up with TRBD1. Germline CDR1 is SGHNT and CDR2 is YYREEE (reference sequence). The J segment lost 2 bases and the V segment lost 4 bases, leaving 7 bases of the junction unmatched. The CDR3 is 16 amino acids. The CDR3 DNA reads as TGTGCCAGCAGCACACGGACAGGGTTGACTAATGAAAAACTGTTTTTT. It specifies CASSTRTGLTNEKLFF.

There are a few counts of this clone. The rearrangement joins TRBV18 to TRBJ2-7; TRBD2 is a possible D gene (7 bases). In germline, CDR1 is KGHSH, CDR2 LQKENI. This CDR3 is built from 14 residues. Trimming took 3 bases from V and 5 from J, leaving 14 bases between them. The CDR3 sequence: CASSPGGGYHEQYF. In DNA, the CDR3 is TGTGCCAGCTCACCCGGCGGGGGCTACCACGAGCAGTACTTC.

The rearrangement uses TRBV14 and TRBJ2-3; 7 bases line up with TRBD2. The germline V gene has CDR1 SGHDN and CDR2 FVKESK. The CDR3 spans 15 residues. V was clipped by 1 base and J by 4 bases; unmatched bases: 5. CDR3 residues: CASSQVGGVADTQYF. The CDR3 DNA is TGTGCCAGCAGCCAAGTGGGAGGGGTTGCAGATACGCAGTATTTT. Full variable domain (outside the CDR3, taken from reference TRBV14 and TRBJ2-3): EAGVTQFPSHSVIEKGQTVTLRCDPISGHDNLYWYRRVMGKEIKFLLHFVKESKQDESGMPNNRFLAERTGGTYSTLKVQPAELEDSGVYFCASSQVGGVADTQYFGPGTRLTVL.

The J gene is TRBJ2-3, the V gene TRBV29-1; D unresolved. The ends were cut back, 7 bases at V and 2 bases at J, with 13 bases in the middle. CDR3 length: 13 residues. Germline V gene data show CDR1 as SQVTM and CDR2 as ANQGSEA. The CDR3 bases are TGCAGCGCCCGAATGGGCCTCACAGATACGCAGTATTTT. This translates into CSARMGLTDTQYF.